A selection of T cell receptor beta chains follows, all from one sample in a study of control samples from healthy donors and cancer patients. Method: immunoSEQ multiplex PCR; TCRdb's copy keeps in-frame clones and lacks some. The repertoire consists of about 60,000 clones, with roughly 95% occurring once and the leading ten covering roughly 1.1%. Sequenced material: blood. These receptors were collected from a woman younger than 30 in good health. The CDR3 runs from the conserved cysteine through the conserved F or W. D genes are given only for firm matches. The size entry is marked missing in some rows and otherwise reads once, few, many or a size class.

TRBV7-9	.	TRBJ2-1	.	CASSLVPLEQFF	TGTGCCAGCAGCTTAGTACCGCTTGAGCAGTTCTTC
TRBV30	TRBD1	TRBJ1-6	.	CAWSRGLSYNSPLHF	TGTGCCTGGAGTAGGGGGCTATCCTATAATTCACCCCTCCACTTT
TRBV28	TRBD1	TRBJ1-1	.	CASTLTGATEAFF	TGTGCCAGCACCCTGACAGGGGCCACTGAAGCTTTCTTT
TRBV11-2	.	TRBJ1-5	.	CASSLDMSGMGQPQHF	TGTGCCAGCAGCTTAGATATGTCGGGGATGGGTCAGCCCCAGCATTTT
TRBV5-1	TRBD1	TRBJ1-2	.	CASSLETGQGENGYTF	TGCGCCAGCAGCTTGGAAACTGGACAGGGGGAAAATGGCTACACCTTC
TRBV14	.	TRBJ1-6	.	CASSPFQNNSPLHF	TGTGCCAGCAGCCCCTTTCAGAATAATTCACCCCTCCACTTT
TRBV7-9	.	TRBJ1-1	.	CASSFTVNTEAFF	TGTGCCAGCAGCTTCACAGTGAACACTGAAGCTTTCTTT
TRBV7-9	.	TRBJ1-1	once	CASSSPFETGNTEAFF	TGTGCCAGCAGCTCTCCTTTTGAAACAGGGAACACTGAAGCTTTCTTT
TRBV7-9	.	TRBJ2-3	.	CASSLGGNTDTQYF	TGTGCCAGCAGCTTAGGCGGGAACACAGATACGCAGTATTTT
TRBV6-1	.	TRBJ1-1	.	CASSEWENTEAFF	TGTGCCAGCAGTGAATGGGAGAACACTGAAGCTTTCTTT
TRBV3-1/TRBV3-2	.	TRBJ1-2	.	CASSQEAGLYGYTF	TGTGCCAGCAGCCAAGAGGCAGGGCTCTATGGCTACACCTTC
TRBV7-6	.	TRBJ2-5	.	CASSLVGISQETQYF	TGTGCCAGCAGCTTAGTTGGGATATCCCAAGAGACCCAGTACTTC
TRBV7-9	TRBD1	TRBJ1-2	once	CASSSTGGFGYTF	TGTGCCAGCAGCTCGACAGGGGGCTTTGGCTACACCTTC
TRBV19	TRBD1	TRBJ1-1	.	CASTWTGSSEAFF	TGTGCCAGTACCTGGACAGGCTCATCTGAAGCTTTCTTT
TRBV6-5	.	TRBJ1-2	.	CASSPRPGANYGYTF	TGTGCCAGCAGTCCTAGACCCGGAGCTAACTATGGCTACACCTTC
TRBV9	.	TRBJ2-5	.	CASSLNQETQYF	TGTGCCAGCAGCCTCAACCAAGAGACCCAGTACTTC
TRBV27	TRBD2	TRBJ2-7	.	CASGLRGGLEQYF	TGTGCCAGTGGGTTGCGGGGGGGCCTCGAGCAGTACTTC